This TCR beta chain was retrieved from a study of OX40 agonist ivuxolimab in advanced cancers. About the full investigation: Ivuxolimab was a fully human IgG2 agonistic monoclonal antibody targeting the costimulatory receptor OX40 (CD134). The paper covers the monotherapy dose-escalation part of the phase I ivuxolimab trial, which included N ≈ 52 patients. In the dose-escalation cohort, 70% to 85% of patients were male, and the mean age was 60 years with a range of roughly 23 to 90. Intravenous ivuxolimab was administered to patients every 2 weeks at six dose levels: 0.01, 0.1, 0.3, 1.5, 3 and 10 mg/kg. Among the 50 to 55 dose-escalation patients, around 19 had hepatocellular carcinoma, approximately 15 melanoma, 9 renal cell carcinoma and 9 head and neck cancer. The point of sequencing TCRbeta in the periphery was to test whether ivuxolimab changed TCR sequence diversity and drove clonal T-cell expansion. Patients were allowed to have had prior anti-PD-1, anti-PD-L1 or anti-CTLA-4 therapy, and around 37% of the dose-escalation patients had previously received checkpoint inhibitors. Partial responses occurred in three dose-escalation patients: two with cutaneous melanoma and one with hepatocellular carcinoma.

What the study reported, not specific to this receptor: In the 0.1-3.0 mg/kg groups, partial responders were among the patients with the lowest normalized peripheral clonal expansion, particularly in CD8+ T cells. Clonal expansion of both CD4+ and CD8+ blood T cells was observed from baseline to week 6 at doses 0.1 to 3.0 mg/kg. On average, CD8+ T cells showed more expanded clones than CD4+ T cells after ivuxolimab. The antigen specificity of the clonally expanded peripheral T cells was not determined. Low levels of normalized T-cell clonal expansion were also seen in some patients who did not respond.

To sequence the TCRbeta CDR3 region, genomic DNA was isolated from the sorted cells. The immunoSEQ Assay was used to sequence the TCRbeta CDR3 regions. Held by TCRdb, this immuneACCESS table contains in-frame sequences only and omits some clones. Under half of the omission traces to an unresolved V gene where checked; the cause of the rest is unknown. In all, the sample holds about 83,000 clones, and around 90% of those were seen once. The top ten clonotypes cover 0.6% to 0.75% of the sample. The V and J ends are trimmed by 7 bases and 8 bases, leaving 14 bases between them. The CDR3 starts with the cysteine, ends with the phenylalanine, and has 12 residues. The sequence is cut down to CDR3 DNA, 36 bases in frame from base 1. The germline V gene gives CDR1 as MDHEN and CDR2 as SYDVKM. Patients with a history of autoimmune disease or receiving systemic immunosuppression were excluded from the trial. Peripheral blood for TCR sequencing was collected from all dose cohorts at baseline, on cycle 4 day 1, and on cycle 7 day 1. The samples were taken from a phase I, first-in-human, multicenter, open-label dose-escalation trial of ivuxolimab. The trial enrolled adults with locally advanced or metastatic head and neck squamous cell, hepatocellular, melanoma or renal cell carcinoma. Before TCR sequencing, CD4+ T cells and CD8+ T cells from peripheral blood were sorted into separate populations.

As to this clone: Its antigen is not yet known. Base qualities are not recorded, but no much larger clone differs from it by a single base.

The sample consisted of CD4+ or CD8+ T cells sorted from blood, taken in a trial of the OX40 agonist ivuxolimab. This clonotype originated in an adult with an advanced solid tumor such as melanoma, head and neck, liver or kidney cancer. The sequence joins TRBV28 to TRBJ1-2; matching of 5 bases hints at TRBD1 as the D gene. The CDR3 region: CASTGIWGGYTF. The DNA reads as follows: TGTGCCAGCACCGGCATTTGGGGGGGCTACACCTTC.